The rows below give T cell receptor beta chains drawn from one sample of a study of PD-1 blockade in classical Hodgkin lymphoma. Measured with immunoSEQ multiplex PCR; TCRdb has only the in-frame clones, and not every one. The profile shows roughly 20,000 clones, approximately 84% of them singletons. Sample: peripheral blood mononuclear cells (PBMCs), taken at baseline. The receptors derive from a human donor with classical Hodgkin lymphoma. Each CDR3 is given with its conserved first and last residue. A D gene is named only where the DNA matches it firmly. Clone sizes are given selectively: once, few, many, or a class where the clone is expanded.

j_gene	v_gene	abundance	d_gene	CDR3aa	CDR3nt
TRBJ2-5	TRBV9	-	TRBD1	CASSPQTGGLETQYF	TGTGCCAGCAGCCCTCAGACAGGGGGTTTGGAGACCCAGTACTTC
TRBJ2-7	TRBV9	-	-	CASSVGGKYYEQYF	TGTGCCAGCAGCGTAGGTGGCAAGTACTACGAGCAGTACTTC
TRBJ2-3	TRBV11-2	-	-	CASSFGGSSTDTQYF	TGTGCCAGCAGCTTTGGGGGGTCTAGCACAGATACGCAGTATTTT
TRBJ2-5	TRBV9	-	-	CASSVGSGGRETQYF	TGTGCCAGCAGCGTAGGTTCAGGGGGGCGGGAGACCCAGTACTTC
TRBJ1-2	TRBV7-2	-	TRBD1	CASSLRPTQGAQGYTF	TGTGCCAGCAGCTTAAGACCGACCCAGGGGGCGCAGGGCTACACCTTC
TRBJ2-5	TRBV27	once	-	CASSFRGETQYF	TGTGCCAGCAGTTTCCGGGGAGAGACCCAGTACTTC
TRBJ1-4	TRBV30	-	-	CALSTGWEKLFF	TGTGCCCTTTCCACAGGGTGGGAAAAACTGTTTTTT
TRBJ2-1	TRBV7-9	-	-	CASSLNQRSTDEQFF	TGTGCCAGCAGCTTAAATCAACGGAGTACGGATGAGCAGTTCTTC
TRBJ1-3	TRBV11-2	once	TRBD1	CASSPRQGARGNTIYF	TGTGCCAGCAGCCCAAGACAGGGGGCCCGTGGAAACACCATATATTTT
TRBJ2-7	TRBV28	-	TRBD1	CASSPGQGINEQYF	TGTGCCAGCAGTCCTGGACAGGGGATCAACGAGCAGTACTTC
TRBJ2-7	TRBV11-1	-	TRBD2	CASSPQRVGGGDEQYF	TGTGCCAGCAGCCCCCAAAGAGTTGGGGGGGGTGACGAGCAGTACTTC
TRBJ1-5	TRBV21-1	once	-	CASSKGGPRGGLSNQPQHF	TGTGCCAGCAGCAAAGGCGGGCCTCGCGGGGGTTTGAGCAATCAGCCCCAGCATTTT
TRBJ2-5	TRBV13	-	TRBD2	CASSLGILAGGREETQYF	TGTGCCAGCAGCTTAGGCATACTAGCGGGGGGGCGAGAAGAGACCCAGTACTTC
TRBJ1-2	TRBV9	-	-	CASSPSPKGGYTF	TGTGCCAGCAGCCCCTCCCCGAAGGGCGGCTACACCTTC
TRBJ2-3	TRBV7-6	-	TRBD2	CASSRGGGTDTQYF	TGTGCCAGCAGCCGGGGGGGAGGTACAGATACGCAGTATTTT
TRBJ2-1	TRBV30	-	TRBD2	CAWSSPAGGYEQFF	TGTGCCTGGAGTTCCCCGGCGGGGGGCTATGAGCAGTTCTTC
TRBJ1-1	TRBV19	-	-	CASTSRSRAEAFF	TGTGCCAGTACTTCTCGCTCACGGGCTGAAGCTTTCTTT
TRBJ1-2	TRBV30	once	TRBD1	CAWGSGQGNWDYGYTF	TGTGCCTGGGGCAGTGGACAGGGGAATTGGGACTATGGCTACACCTTC
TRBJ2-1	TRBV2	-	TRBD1	CASSEGTGANEQFF	TGTGCCAGCAGTGAAGGGACAGGGGCTAATGAGCAGTTCTTC
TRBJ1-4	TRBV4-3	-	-	CASSQDHSNEKLFF	TGCGCCAGCAGCCAAGATCACAGTAATGAAAAACTGTTTTTT
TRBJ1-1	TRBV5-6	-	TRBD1	CASSRGTGAEAFF	TGTGCCAGCAGCCGCGGGACAGGGGCTGAAGCTTTCTTT
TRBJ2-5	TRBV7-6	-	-	CASSLGQGGTQYF	TGTGCCAGCAGCTTAGGACAGGGAGGGACCCAGTACTTC
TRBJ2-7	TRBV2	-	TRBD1	CASSDPLDRGRREQYF	TGTGCCAGCAGTGATCCCCTCGACAGGGGACGTAGGGAGCAGTACTTC
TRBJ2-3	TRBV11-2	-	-	CASREGDTQYF	TGTGCCAGCAGGGAAGGGGATACGCAGTATTTT
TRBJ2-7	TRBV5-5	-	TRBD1	CASSLSLGTGENEQYF	TGTGCCAGCAGCTTAAGCTTGGGGACAGGGGAGAACGAGCAGTACTTC
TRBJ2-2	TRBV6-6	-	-	CASSPPGGTGELFF	TGTGCCAGCAGTCCACCTGGAGGGACCGGGGAGCTGTTTTTT
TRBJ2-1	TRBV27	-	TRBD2	CASSPILAGGPGEQFF	TGTGCCAGCAGTCCTATACTAGCGGGGGGGCCGGGTGAGCAGTTCTTC
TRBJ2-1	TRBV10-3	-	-	CAISESAVITPYNEQFF	TGTGCCATCAGTGAGTCAGCAGTGATCACTCCCTACAATGAGCAGTTCTTC
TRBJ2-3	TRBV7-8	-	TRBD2	CASSLGLLANTDTQYF	TGTGCCAGCAGCTTAGGCTTACTAGCGAACACAGATACGCAGTATTTT
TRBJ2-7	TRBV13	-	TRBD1	CASSSGGPYEQYF	TGTGCCAGCAGCTCAGGGGGCCCCTACGAGCAGTACTTC
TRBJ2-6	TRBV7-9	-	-	CASRNTGSGANVLTF	TGTGCCAGCAGGAATACAGGGTCAGGGGCCAACGTCCTGACTTTC
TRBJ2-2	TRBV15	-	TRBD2	CAISWAGGSAGELFF	TGTGCCATTTCCTGGGCGGGAGGGAGTGCCGGGGAGCTGTTTTTT
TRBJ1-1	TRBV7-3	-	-	CASSTGSNTEAFF	TGTGCCAGCAGTACAGGGTCGAACACTGAAGCTTTCTTT
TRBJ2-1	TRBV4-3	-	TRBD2	CASSQSGGSSYNEQFF	TGCGCCAGCAGCCAGTCCGGGGGGAGCTCCTACAATGAGCAGTTCTTC
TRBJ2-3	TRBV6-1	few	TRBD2	CASSGLAGGPDTQYF	TGTGCCAGCAGTGGACTAGCGGGGGGGCCAGATACGCAGTATTTT
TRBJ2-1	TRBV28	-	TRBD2	CASSPGLVLSHYNEQFF	TGTGCCAGCAGCCCCGGACTAGTGTTATCGCACTACAATGAGCAGTTCTTC
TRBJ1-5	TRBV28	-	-	CASSLSRQPQHF	TGTGCCAGCAGTTTATCAAGACAGCCCCAGCATTTT
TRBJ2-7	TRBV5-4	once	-	CASSLGGLNYEQYF	TGTGCCAGCAGCTTGGGAGGACTGAACTACGAGCAGTACTTC
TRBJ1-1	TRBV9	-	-	CASGLAAMNTEAFF	TGTGCCAGCGGTCTAGCAGCAATGAACACTGAAGCTTTCTTT
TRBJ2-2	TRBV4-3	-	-	CASSQDEELFF	TGCGCCAGCAGCCAGGATGAAGAGCTGTTTTTT
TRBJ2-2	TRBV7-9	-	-	CASSLLPRTFRGTGELFF	TGTGCCAGCAGCTTACTGCCGCGAACTTTTAGGGGGACCGGGGAGCTGTTTTTT
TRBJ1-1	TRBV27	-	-	CASSPTATYSHTEAFF	TGTGCCAGCAGTCCAACCGCGACCTATTCTCACACTGAAGCTTTCTTT
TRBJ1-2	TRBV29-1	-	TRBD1	CSVLGVGDSYGYTF	TGCAGCGTTTTGGGAGTGGGGGACAGCTATGGCTACACCTTC
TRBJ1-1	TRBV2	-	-	CASSEAPKNTEAFF	TGTGCCAGCAGTGAAGCACCCAAGAACACTGAAGCTTTCTTT
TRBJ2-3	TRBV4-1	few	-	CASSPWGEIFTDTQYF	TGCGCCAGCAGCCCCTGGGGAGAAATTTTTACAGATACGCAGTATTTT
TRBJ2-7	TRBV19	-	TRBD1	CASSMGQGYEQYF	TGTGCCAGTAGTATGGGACAGGGCTACGAGCAGTACTTC
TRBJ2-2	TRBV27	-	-	CASKNAWTVNTGELFF	TGTGCCAGCAAAAACGCGTGGACAGTGAACACCGGGGAGCTGTTTTTT
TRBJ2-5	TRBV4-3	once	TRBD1	CASSQEQGSGTQYF	TGCGCCAGCAGCCAAGAACAGGGGTCTGGGACCCAGTACTTC
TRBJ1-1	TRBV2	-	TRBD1	CASSSPTGGRMGTEAFF	TGTGCCAGCAGCAGCCCGACAGGGGGCAGAATGGGCACTGAAGCTTTCTTT
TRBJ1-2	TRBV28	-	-	CASSPRDYGYTF	TGTGCCAGCAGCCCCAGGGACTATGGCTACACCTTC
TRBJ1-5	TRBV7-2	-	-	CASSRTAEARNQPQHF	TGTGCCAGCAGCCGGACAGCCGAAGCCAGGAATCAGCCCCAGCATTTT
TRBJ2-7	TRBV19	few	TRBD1	CASRPGGEYEQYF	TGTGCCAGTAGGCCAGGGGGCGAGTACGAGCAGTACTTC
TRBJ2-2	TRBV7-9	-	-	CAASGALNTGELFF	TGTGCAGCTTCAGGGGCCCTGAACACCGGGGAGCTGTTTTTT
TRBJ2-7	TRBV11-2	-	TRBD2	CASSQFWRGGIGGYEQYF	TGTGCCAGCAGCCAGTTTTGGCGGGGGGGAATCGGAGGCTACGAGCAGTACTTC
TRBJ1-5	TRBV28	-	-	CASRPGGPNQPQHF	TGTGCCAGCAGACCCGGGGGCCCCAATCAGCCCCAGCATTTT
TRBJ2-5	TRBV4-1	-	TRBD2	CASSQEASGVLSETQYF	TGCGCCAGCAGCCAAGAGGCTAGCGGGGTTCTCTCGGAGACCCAGTACTTC
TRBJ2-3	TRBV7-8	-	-	CASSPSYSSPSTDTQYF	TGTGCCAGCAGCCCCTCCTATTCGTCCCCTAGCACAGATACGCAGTATTTT
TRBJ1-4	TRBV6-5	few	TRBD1	CASSYTLTGTNEKLFF	TGTGCCAGCAGTTACACATTGACAGGGACTAATGAAAAACTGTTTTTT
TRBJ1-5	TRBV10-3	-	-	CAISEPYQPQHF	TGTGCCATCAGTGAGCCGTACCAGCCCCAGCATTTT